What follows is one TCR beta chain and its context. This entry is derived from a study of blood T cell repertoires in COVID-19. For the study at large: Donors in the United States, Italy and Spain gave samples during acute or convalescent COVID-19. The cDNA or gDNA used as material had been derived from T cells, B-cell-depleted T cells, or PBMCs.

The germline V gene has CDR1 ENHRY and CDR2 SYGVKD. Losses at the gene ends were 0 bases for V and 4 bases for J; bases not matched to a gene: 3. The CDR3 length is 17 residues. Sequencing was performed with immunoSEQ multiplex PCR; in TCRdb, only in-frame clones are kept and a portion is missing. The sample shows about 67,000 clones, approximately 90% of them seen only once. The TCR sequence derives from a woman aged 80 or over with acute or convalescent COVID-19. This chain uses TRBV10-3 with TRBJ2-3; TRBD2 agrees at 14 bases. Material: peripheral blood. CDR3 in DNA: TGTGCCATCAGTGAGTCCCGGACTAGCGGGGGGTCAGATACGCAGTATTTT. This translates into CAISESRTSGGSDTQYF.